This T cell receptor beta chain appears in the sequencing data of a study of CD8 T cells in ankylosing spondylitis. Study results and limitations: One TCR beta motif, made up of eight highly homologous variants, appeared characteristic of ankylosing spondylitis blood. Clones linked to disease were reported to show significant enrichment in matched ankylosing spondylitis synovial fluid. The authors found the disease-linked clones to be CD8+ and relatively rare in peripheral blood.

Making use of molecular barcodes, quantitative 5'-RACE generated TCR beta libraries. TCRdb passed the 5' RACE reads through MiXCR, listing each CDR3 protein once. The sample comprises 200,000 to 250,000 distinct CDR3 sequences, around 24% of which are singletons, and 6.6% rests with the top ten. Trimming shortened V by 8 bases and J by 7 bases, and 15 bases separated the two germline ends. The CDR3 has 13 amino acids. This clonotype was observed a few times. What it recognizes is unknown. This clonotype was sampled from a male donor with ankylosing spondylitis or in good health (not recorded which). The material sequenced was blood, either unsorted or a sorted T cell fraction (not recorded which). V gene TRBV12-3 or TRBV12-4 combines with J gene TRBJ2-1; D ambiguous. This CDR3 is CASSIGNPNEQFF. DNA of the CDR3: TGTGCCAGCTCCATAGGTAATCCTAATGAGCAGTTCTTC.